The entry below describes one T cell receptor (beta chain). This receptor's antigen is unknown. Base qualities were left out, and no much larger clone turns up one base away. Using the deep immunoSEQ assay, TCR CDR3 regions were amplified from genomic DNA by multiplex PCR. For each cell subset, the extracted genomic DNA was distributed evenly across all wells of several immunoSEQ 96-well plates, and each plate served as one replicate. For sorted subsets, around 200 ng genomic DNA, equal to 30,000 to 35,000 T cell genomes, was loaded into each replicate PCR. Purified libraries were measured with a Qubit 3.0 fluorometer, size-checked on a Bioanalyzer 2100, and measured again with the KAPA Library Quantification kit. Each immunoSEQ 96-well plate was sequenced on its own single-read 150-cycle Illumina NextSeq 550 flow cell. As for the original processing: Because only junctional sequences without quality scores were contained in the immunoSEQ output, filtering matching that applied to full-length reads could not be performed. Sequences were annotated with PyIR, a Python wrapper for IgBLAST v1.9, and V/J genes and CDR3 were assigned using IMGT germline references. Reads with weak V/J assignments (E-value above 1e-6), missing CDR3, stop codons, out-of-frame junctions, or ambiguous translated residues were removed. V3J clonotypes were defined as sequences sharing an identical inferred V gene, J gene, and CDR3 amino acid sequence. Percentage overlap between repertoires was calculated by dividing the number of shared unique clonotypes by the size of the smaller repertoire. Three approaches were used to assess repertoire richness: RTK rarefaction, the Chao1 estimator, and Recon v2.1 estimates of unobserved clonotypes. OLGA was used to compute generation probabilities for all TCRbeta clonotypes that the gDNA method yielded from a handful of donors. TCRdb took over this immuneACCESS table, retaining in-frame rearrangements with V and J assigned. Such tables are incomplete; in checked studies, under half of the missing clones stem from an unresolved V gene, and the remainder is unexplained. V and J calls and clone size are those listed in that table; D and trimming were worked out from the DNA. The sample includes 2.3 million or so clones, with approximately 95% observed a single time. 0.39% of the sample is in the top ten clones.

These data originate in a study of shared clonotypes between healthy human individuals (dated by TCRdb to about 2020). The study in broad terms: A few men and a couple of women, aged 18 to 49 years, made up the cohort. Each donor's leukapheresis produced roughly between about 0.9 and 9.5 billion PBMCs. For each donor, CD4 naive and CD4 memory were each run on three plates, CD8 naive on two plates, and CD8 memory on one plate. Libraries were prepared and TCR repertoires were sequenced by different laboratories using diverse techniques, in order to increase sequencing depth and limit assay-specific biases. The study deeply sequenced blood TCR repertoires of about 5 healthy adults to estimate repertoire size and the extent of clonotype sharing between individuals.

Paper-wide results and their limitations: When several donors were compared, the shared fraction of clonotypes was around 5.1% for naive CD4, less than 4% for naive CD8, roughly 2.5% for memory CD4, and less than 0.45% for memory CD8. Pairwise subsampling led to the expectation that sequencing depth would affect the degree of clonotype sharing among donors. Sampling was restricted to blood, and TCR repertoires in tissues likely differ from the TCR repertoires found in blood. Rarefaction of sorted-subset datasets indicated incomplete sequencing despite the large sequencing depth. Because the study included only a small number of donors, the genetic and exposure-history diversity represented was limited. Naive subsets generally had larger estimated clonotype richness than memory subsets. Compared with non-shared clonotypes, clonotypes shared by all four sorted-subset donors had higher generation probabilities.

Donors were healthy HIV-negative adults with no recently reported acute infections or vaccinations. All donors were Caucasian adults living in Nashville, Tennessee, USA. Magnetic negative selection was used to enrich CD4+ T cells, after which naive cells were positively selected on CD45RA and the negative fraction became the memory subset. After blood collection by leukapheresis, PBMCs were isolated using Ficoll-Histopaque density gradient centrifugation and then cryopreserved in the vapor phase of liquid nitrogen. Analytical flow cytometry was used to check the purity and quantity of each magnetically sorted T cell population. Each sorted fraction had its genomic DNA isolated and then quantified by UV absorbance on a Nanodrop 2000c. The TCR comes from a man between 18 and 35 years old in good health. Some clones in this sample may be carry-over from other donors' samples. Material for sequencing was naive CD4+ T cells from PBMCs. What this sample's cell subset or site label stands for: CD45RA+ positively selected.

CDR3 sequence: CASSRGVAYTSTDTQYF. In nucleotides, the sequence is TGTGCCAGCAGCCGGGGGGTAGCGTACACTAGCACAGATACGCAGTATTTT. This chain is built from TRBV7-3 and TRBJ2-3; TRBD2 agrees with 7 junctional bases. From the cysteine through the phenylalanine, the CDR3 covers 17 amino acids. Solely the CDR3 DNA is kept, with 51 bases framed from the first base. The germline V end is reduced by 5 bases and the J end by 0 bases; junction bases left unmatched: 11. CDR1 and CDR2 are read off the germline V gene as SGHTA and FQGTGA.